Listed here are 18 T cell receptor beta chains from one sample, sequenced in a study of cytomegalovirus exposure and HLA in healthy donors. A multiplex PCR was run with 60 Vbeta primers and 13 Jbeta primers. Data came from immunoSEQ multiplex PCR; TCRdb stores just in-frame clones and leaves some out. Of over 150,000 clones in the sample, approximately 80% were seen once. Sequences were obtained from PBMCs. These receptors all stem from a young woman in good health and CMV-seronegative.

This clone was observed once. The rearrangement links TRBV27 to TRBJ1-4; 8 positions agree with TRBD1. V gave up 5 bases and J gave up 7 bases; unmatched junction bases: 9. Germline V gives CDR1 MNHEY, CDR2 SMNVEV (reference sequence). CDR3 length: 15 amino acids. The CDR3 sequence is CASSPHDRGGEKLFF. The CDR3 DNA is TGTGCCAGCAGTCCCCACGACAGGGGAGGTGAAAAACTGTTTTTT.

The chain employs TRBV6-1 and TRBJ2-7; no clear D gene. The CDR3 contains 14 residues. Trimming removed 5 bases from V and 0 bases from J, with 11 bases in between. Germline lookup yields CDR1 MNHNS and CDR2 SASEGT. DNA for the CDR3: TGTGCCAGCAGTCCCCTACCTACCTCCTACGAGCAGTACTTC. The encoded protein is CASSPLPTSYEQYF.

The gene calls are TRBV9 and TRBJ1-6, with 8 bases matching TRBD1. The V and J ends lost 0 bases and 8 bases, in that order; junction bases with no gene match: 4. The CDR3 covers 15 residues. Germline loops: CDR1 SGDLS, CDR2 YYNGEE. CDR3 region: CASSVEGTGHSPLHF. The CDR3 region has the DNA TGTGCCAGCAGCGTAGAGGGGACAGGCCATTCACCCCTCCACTTT.

J is TRBJ2-1 and V is TRBV4-2; 15 positions match TRBD2. CDR1 is LGHNA, CDR2 YNFKEQ, per germline. V dropped 4 bases and J dropped 7; count of bases not matched to a gene: 5. The CDR3 totals 16 residues. CDR3 sequence (DNA): TGTGCCAGCAGCCCGACCGGGACTAGCGGGAGGAATGAGCAGTTCTTC. As protein: CASSPTGTSGRNEQFF.

The V gene is TRBV27, the J gene TRBJ1-2; the match to TRBD1 covers 7 bases. Germline CDR1 reads MNHEY; CDR2 reads SMNVEV (reference sequence). J lost 4 bases, V lost 5 bases, and 4 bases had no gene match. CDR3 size: 13 residues. For the CDR3, the DNA is TGTGCCAGCAGTCTAGGGGGCGCCTATGGCTACACCTTC. This encodes CASSLGGAYGYTF.

This chain uses TRBV19 with TRBJ1-2; the D is unclear. The length of the CDR3 is 14 residues. V was trimmed by 3 bases and J by 3 bases, leaving 11 bases between them. The germline CDR1 and CDR2 sequences are LNHDA and SQIVND (reference sequence). The CDR3 loop reads CASSIIADYYGYTF. In DNA form, the CDR3 reads TGTGCCAGTAGTATTATAGCTGACTACTATGGCTACACCTTC.

This chain connects TRBV4-1 to TRBJ1-5, with D possibly TRBD1 on 5 matching bases. Germline assignment: CDR1 MGHRA and CDR2 YSYEKL. The CDR3 length is 15 residues. V was pared by 0 bases and J by 5 bases, with 11 bases between. The CDR3 DNA is TGCGCCAGCAGCCAAGATGGGAGGGGACATCAGCCCCAGCATTTT. It specifies CASSQDGRGHQPQHF.

The chain joins TRBV14 to TRBJ2-1, with 11 bases fitting TRBD2. Germline assignment: CDR1 SGHDN and CDR2 FVKESK. With V trimmed by 0 bases and J by 4 bases, 5 bases remained unmatched. The CDR3 sequence is 17 residues long. The CDR3 region has the DNA TGTGCCAGCAGCCAAGATCTAGCGGGGGGAGGGTACAATGAGCAGTTCTTC. This codes for CASSQDLAGGGYNEQFF.

The genes are TRBV7-8 and TRBJ1-2; a possible D gene is TRBD1 (6 bases). CDR1 and CDR2 from the germline V gene are SGHVS and FQNEAQ. The CDR3 sequence is 14 residues long. V gave up 6 bases and J gave up 7 bases, with 18 bases separating them. The CDR3: CASSYDPTGRGYTF. For the CDR3, the DNA is TGTGCCAGCAGTTATGACCCAACAGGGCGTGGCTACACCTTC.

In its sample, this clone was seen once. The chain uses TRBV11-2 and TRBJ2-5; perhaps TRBD1 as D (5 bases). CDR3 length: 14 amino acids. Germline assignment: CDR1 SGHAT and CDR2 FQNNGV. Trimming shortened V by 3 bases and J by 2 bases, and 10 bases separated the two germline ends. The CDR3: CASSFVPGQETQYF. DNA of the CDR3: TGTGCCAGCAGCTTCGTTCCAGGGCAAGAGACCCAGTACTTC.

CDR3 amino acids: CASSQGGETQYF. The CDR3 coding sequence is TGCGCCAGCAGCCAAGGAGGTGAGACCCAGTACTTC. V is TRBV5-1 and J is TRBJ2-5, with D perhaps matching TRBD2 (5 bases). V gave up 4 bases and J gave up 5 bases, with 9 bases separating them. Germline CDR1 reads SGHRS; CDR2 reads YFSETQ. The CDR3 extends over 12 amino acids.

The chain uses TRBV23-1 and TRBJ2-4, with a weak D call TRBD2 (5 bases). TRBV23-1 is reported as an ORF; its role is uncertain. The CDR3 length is 17 residues. Trimming stripped 3 bases from V and 0 bases from J, with 15 bases between. CDR3 sequence (DNA): TGCGCCAGCAGTCATTCCCGGAGGTTACTAGCCAAAAACATTCAGTACTTC. This codes for CASSHSRRLLAKNIQYF.

CDR3 DNA: TGTGCCAGTAGTATTTGGGGGACAGTCTTTTTT. This sequence encodes CASSIWGTVFF. The genes are TRBV19 and TRBJ1-4, with TRBD1 identical over 7 bases. This CDR3 has 11 residues. Germline CDR1 and CDR2: LNHDA and SQIVND (reference sequence). V shed 3 bases, J shed 17 bases, and the junction held 6 bases outside the gene matches.

The chain couples TRBV5-1 to TRBJ1-1; no reliable D call. Germline values: CDR1 SGHRS, CDR2 YFSETQ. The CDR3 consists of 14 residues. Trimming left V 1 base short and J 3 bases short, with 10 bases between. Written as DNA, the CDR3 is TGCGCCAGCAGCTTGCAGGTCTCTTACACTGAAGCTTTCTTT. It yields the protein CASSLQVSYTEAFF.

This CDR3 reads CASSPLLAGETQYF. The CDR3 bases are TGTGCCAGCTCACCTTTACTAGCGGGGGAGACCCAGTACTTC. The chain recombines TRBV18 with TRBJ2-5; TRBD2 aligns across 10 bases. Germline CDR1 reads KGHSH; CDR2 reads LQKENI. V lost 3 bases to trimming and J lost 5 bases; unmatched junction nucleotides: 3. This CDR3 spans 14 amino acids.

The chain couples TRBV7-9 to TRBJ2-3, with 7 bases aligning to TRBD2. The V gene end was trimmed by 3 bases and the J gene end by 11 bases; junction bases not matched to a gene: 8. The CDR3 is 13 amino acids. From germline, CDR1 is SEHNR and CDR2 FQNEAQ (reference sequence). The CDR3 loop is CASSFRPGLLQYF. CDR3 nucleotides: TGTGCCAGCAGCTTTCGTCCGGGACTATTGCAGTATTTT.

The rearrangement uses TRBV30 and TRBJ1-6, with D possibly being TRBD1 (6 bases). Germline V gene lookup returns CDR1 GTSNPN and CDR2 SVGIG (reference sequence). This CDR3 is built from 15 residues. With 0 bases removed from V and 4 bases from J, the gap between germline ends came to 10 bases. The CDR3 coding sequence is TGTGCCTGGAGTGTCGGAAGGGGGTATAATTCACCCCTCCACTTT. Protein: CAWSVGRGYNSPLHF.

The chain carries TRBV11-2 and TRBJ2-3; tentatively, D is TRBD2 (6 bases). V dropped 1 base and J dropped 7 bases, with 18 bases sitting between them. CDR1 and CDR2 from the germline V gene are SGHAT and FQNNGV. The CDR3 consists of 16 residues. The CDR3 nucleotides are TGTGCCAGCAGCTTAGCGTACGGGGGAGAGAGCTATACGCAGTATTTT. Translated, it gives CASSLAYGGESYTQYF.